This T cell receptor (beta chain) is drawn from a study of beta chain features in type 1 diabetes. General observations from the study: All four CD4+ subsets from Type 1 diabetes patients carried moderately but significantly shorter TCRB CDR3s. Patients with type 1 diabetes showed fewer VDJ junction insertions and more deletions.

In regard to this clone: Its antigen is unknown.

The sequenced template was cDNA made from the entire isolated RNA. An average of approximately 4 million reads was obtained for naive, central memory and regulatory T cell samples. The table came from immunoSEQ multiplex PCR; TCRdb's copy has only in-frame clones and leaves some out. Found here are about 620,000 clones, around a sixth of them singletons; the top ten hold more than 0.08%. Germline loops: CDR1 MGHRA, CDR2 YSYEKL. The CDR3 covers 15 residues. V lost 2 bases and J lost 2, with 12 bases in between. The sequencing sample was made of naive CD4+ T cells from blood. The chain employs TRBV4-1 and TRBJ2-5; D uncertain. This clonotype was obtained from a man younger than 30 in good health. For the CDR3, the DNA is TGCGCCAGCAGCCAACCGTCTAGGATGCAAGAGACCCAGTACTTC. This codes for CASSQPSRMQETQYF.